A selection of T cell receptor beta chains follows, all from one sample in a study of CD8 T cells in ankylosing spondylitis. In TCRdb, the 5' RACE reads were re-called with MiXCR into one record per CDR3 protein. The sample lists 150,000 to 200,000 distinct CDR3 sequences, approximately 16% occurring once. The sample consisted of blood, either unsorted or a sorted T cell fraction (not recorded which). The origin of the receptors is a male donor with ankylosing spondylitis or in good health (not recorded which). The CDR3 runs from the conserved cysteine through the conserved F or W. The D gene is left open where the match is weak. The listing skips clone size in some rows; elsewhere it reads once, few, many or a size class.

D gene | clone size | J gene | V gene | CDR3 protein | CDR3 DNA
NA | NA | TRBJ1-5 | TRBV7-2 | CVSSLGTTQPQHF | TGTGTCAGCAGCTTAGGGACAACTCAGCCCCAGCATTTT
NA | many | TRBJ2-5 | TRBV20-1 | CSARVGQAQETQYF | TGCAGTGCTAGAGTCGGACAAGCCCAAGAGACCCAGTACTTC
TRBD1 | NA | TRBJ2-5 | TRBV12-3/TRBV12-4 | CASSLEQGLGTQYF | TGTGCCAGCAGTTTAGAACAGGGGTTGGGGACCCAGTACTTC
NA | NA | TRBJ2-3 | TRBV19 | CASSTDPGGFTDTQYF | TGTGCCAGTAGTACGGACCCCGGAGGATTCACAGATACGCAGTATTTT
NA | many | TRBJ1-1 | TRBV2 | CASSESEGSEAFF | TGTGCCAGCAGTGAATCGGAGGGCTCCGAAGCTTTCTTT
TRBD2 | NA | TRBJ2-1 | TRBV7-9 | CASSLTSGFYNEQFF | TGTGCCAGCAGCCTTACTAGCGGGTTTTACAATGAGCAGTTCTTC
NA | many | TRBJ1-6 | TRBV5-1 | CASSTGTPNSPLHF | TGCGCCAGCAGCACCGGGACACCTAATTCACCCCTCCACTTT
TRBD2 | NA | TRBJ2-3 | TRBV2 | CAGGTSGTDTQYF | TGTGCCGGGGGGACTAGCGGCACAGATACGCAGTATTTT
NA | NA | TRBJ2-7 | TRBV13 | CASSLDGLRYEQYF | TGTGCCAGCAGCTTAGACGGCCTTAGGTACGAGCAGTACTTC
NA | NA | TRBJ2-3 | TRBV20-1 | CSAQKRGSTDTQYF | TGCAGTGCTCAAAAAAGGGGTAGCACAGATACGCAGTATTTT
NA | NA | TRBJ2-2 | TRBV27 | CASSLRQVPGELFF | TGTGCCAGCAGTTTGAGGCAGGTGCCCGGGGAGCTGTTTTTT
NA | many | TRBJ2-1 | TRBV20-1 | CSARAPASGTFRNEQFF | TGCAGTGCTAGAGCTCCCGCTTCGGGAACGTTTCGCAATGAGCAGTTCTTC
TRBD2 | few | TRBJ2-4 | TRBV28 | CASSLQGLAFAKNIQYF | TGTGCCAGCAGTTTACAGGGACTAGCGTTCGCCAAAAACATTCAGTACTTC
NA | many | TRBJ2-5 | TRBV5-1 | CASSPSDRKETQYF | TGCGCCAGCAGCCCCTCGGACAGAAAAGAGACCCAGTACTTC
TRBD1 | NA | TRBJ2-1 | TRBV20-1 | CNTGGRDEQFF | TGCAATACAGGGGGCCGGGATGAGCAGTTCTTC
NA | many | TRBJ2-3 | TRBV28 | CASKIHDTQYF | TGTGCCAGCAAGATTCACGATACGCAGTATTTT
NA | many | TRBJ2-3 | TRBV7-8 | CASSLSYGDSSTDTQYF | TGTGCCAGCAGCTTATCGTACGGGGATTCTAGCACAGATACGCAGTATTTT
TRBD2 | NA | TRBJ2-3 | TRBV24-1 | CATSTGTTFTDTQYF | TGTGCCACCAGTACCGGGACTACCTTCACAGATACGCAGTATTTT
NA | many | TRBJ1-5 | TRBV11-2 | CASSLEPNQPQHF | TGTGCCAGCAGCTTAGAACCGAATCAGCCCCAGCATTTT
NA | many | TRBJ2-4 | TRBV12-3/TRBV12-4 | CASSPPTRASSKNIQYF | TGTGCCAGCAGCCCCCCCACCCGGGCTAGCAGCAAAAACATTCAGTACTTC
TRBD2 | NA | TRBJ2-1 | TRBV20-1 | CSARTREGYNEQFF | TGCAGTGCTAGAACGCGGGAGGGCTACAATGAGCAGTTCTTC
TRBD2 | NA | TRBJ2-3 | TRBV29-1 | CSVGSGSITDTQYF | TGCAGCGTGGGTAGCGGGAGCATCACAGATACGCAGTATTTT
NA | NA | TRBJ1-1 | TRBV5-1 | CASSWDGEGSAFF | TGCGCCAGCAGCTGGGACGGGGAGGGGAGCGCTTTCTTT
TRBD1 | NA | TRBJ2-2 | TRBV19 | CASGDRGVGELFF | TGTGCCAGTGGGGACAGGGGTGTCGGGGAGCTGTTTTTT
NA | many | TRBJ2-4 | TRBV2 | CASSSTGKNIQYF | TGTGCCAGCAGTTCGACAGGCAAAAACATTCAGTACTTC
NA | NA | TRBJ2-7 | TRBV9 | CASSARDNSYEQYF | TGTGCCAGCAGCGCCAGGGACAACTCCTACGAGCAGTACTTC
NA | few | TRBJ2-7 | TRBV5-4 | CASSLWNLVGPASEQYF | TGTGCCAGCAGCTTGTGGAACCTAGTGGGACCAGCAAGCGAGCAGTACTTC
NA | many | TRBJ2-3 | TRBV3-1 | CASSQDGRDTQYF | TGTGCCAGCAGCCAAGATGGGCGAGATACGCAGTATTTT
NA | NA | TRBJ1-1 | TRBV20-1 | CSARQGLGNTEAFF | TGCAGTGCTAGACAGGGGCTAGGGAACACTGAAGCTTTCTTT
TRBD2 | NA | TRBJ2-2 | TRBV20-1 | CSARDRLAGSTGELFF | TGCAGTGCTAGAGATCGACTAGCGGGAAGTACCGGGGAGCTGTTTTTT
NA | many | TRBJ2-3 | TRBV28 | CASSLGKKGLYSTDTQYF | TGTGCCAGCAGTTTAGGGAAGAAGGGGCTGTATAGCACAGATACGCAGTATTTT
TRBD1 | many | TRBJ1-1 | TRBV6-5 | CASSSGTGGVTEAFF | TGTGCCAGCAGTTCCGGGACAGGTGGTGTCACTGAAGCTTTCTTT
TRBD1 | NA | TRBJ1-1 | TRBV28 | CASSTRQGGEAFF | TGTGCCAGCAGTACCCGACAGGGAGGTGAAGCTTTCTTT
TRBD1 | many | TRBJ1-1 | TRBV6-1 | CASSGWTGGEAFF | TGTGCCAGCAGTGGCTGGACAGGGGGGGAAGCTTTCTTT
NA | NA | TRBJ1-5 | TRBV20-1 | CSASVSGSEDQPQHF | TGCAGTGCTAGTGTAAGTGGGTCTGAGGATCAGCCCCAGCATTTT
TRBD1 | NA | TRBJ1-5 | TRBV19 | CASATGGRGRPQHF | TGTGCCAGTGCGACAGGGGGTCGAGGGAGGCCCCAGCATTTT
NA | many | TRBJ1-2 | TRBV12-3/TRBV12-4 | CASSFGAGTSYGYTF | TGTGCCAGCAGTTTCGGGGCTGGGACGAGCTATGGCTACACCTTC
NA | NA | TRBJ1-6 | TRBV10-3 | CAISDSGGSSYNSPLHF | TGTGCCATCAGTGATTCGGGCGGGAGCTCCTATAATTCACCCCTCCACTTT
NA | NA | TRBJ2-7 | TRBV20-1 | CSDRDSLSYEQYF | TGCAGTGACCGGGACTCCCTCTCCTACGAGCAGTACTTC
TRBD2 | many | TRBJ2-4 | TRBV28 | CASRRPLRLAGGPSKNIQYF | TGTGCCAGCAGACGCCCCCTGAGACTAGCGGGAGGGCCCAGCAAAAACATTCAGTACTTC
NA | many | TRBJ1-1 | TRBV5-1 | CASSIKASNTEAFF | TGCGCCAGCAGCATAAAAGCCTCAAACACTGAAGCTTTCTTT